This is a list of T cell receptor beta chains from one sample in a study of CD8+ T cells in alopecia areata. Sequenced by immunoSEQ multiplex PCR; TCRdb stores in-frame clones only, minus some. The table has more than 150,000 clones, roughly three fifths seen once. The starting material was CD8+ T cells sorted from blood, obtained at week 24, from a patient treated with tofacitinib. The receptor source for this set is a human donor with alopecia areata. CDR3s include the opening cysteine and the closing phenylalanine or tryptophan. A D gene is named only where the DNA matches it firmly. Clone size appears in some rows only: once, few, many, or a class for an expanded clone.

d_call cdr3_length j_call v_call clone_size cdr3_nt cdr3_aa
. 13 TRBJ2-1 TRBV27 few TGTGCCAGCAGTCCGGGGCCGGACAATGAGCAGTTCTTC CASSPGPDNEQFF
. 12 TRBJ1-2 TRBV25-1 . TGTGCCAGCAGTGAACAAGGCTATGGCTACACCTTC CASSEQGYGYTF
. 15 TRBJ2-5 TRBV7-2 . TGTGCCAGCAGCTTTTGGGGGGGGCCGCTGGAGACCCAGTACTTC CASSFWGGPLETQYF
. 12 TRBJ1-2 TRBV18 . TGTGCCAGCTCACCGGACAGAGATGGCTACACCTTC CASSPDRDGYTF
. 15 TRBJ1-2 TRBV6-5 . TGTGCCAGCAGTTCGGGGTTAAACAGCGTCTATGGCTACACCTTC CASSSGLNSVYGYTF
. 14 TRBJ2-3 TRBV7-2 . TGTGCCAGCAGCTTAAGTTCGGCCCCAGATACGCAGTATTTT CASSLSSAPDTQYF
. 14 TRBJ1-3 TRBV6-5 . TGTGCCAGCAGTTACTCCCTCTCTGGAAACACCATATATTTT CASSYSLSGNTIYF
. 16 TRBJ2-2 TRBV7-2 . TGTGCCAGCAGCTTAGTTGTTTACTTCGCCCGCGGGGAGCTGTTTTTT CASSLVVYFARGELFF
. 12 TRBJ2-3 TRBV6-1 . TGTGCCAGCCAGACGGGGGCTGATACGCAGTATTTT CASQTGADTQYF
TRBD2 17 TRBJ2-4 TRBV4-1 once TGCGCCAGCAGCCAAGAAGTTCCGGGGGGAGCCAAAAACATTCAGTACTTC CASSQEVPGGAKNIQYF
. 11 TRBJ2-1 TRBV29-1 few TGCAGCGTTGACGCGGGGAATGAGCAGTTCTTC CSVDAGNEQFF
TRBD2 15 TRBJ2-5 TRBV2 . TGTGCCAGCAGTGCGACGGGGGGAACCCAAGAGACCCAGTACTTC CASSATGGTQETQYF
. 14 TRBJ2-7 TRBV28 . TGTGCCAGCAGTTGGGGGGACTGGGGATACGAGCAGTACTTC CASSWGDWGYEQYF
. 15 TRBJ1-3 TRBV5-6 . TGTGCCAGCAGTCTGAACCTCATCCCGAGGAACACCATATATTTT CASSLNLIPRNTIYF
TRBD2 15 TRBJ2-1 TRBV7-6 . TGTGCCAGCAGCGGACTAGCTTCCCCCTACAATGAGCAGTTCTTC CASSGLASPYNEQFF
. 15 TRBJ1-6 TRBV15 . TGTGCCACCAGCACAGACAGGAGCTATAATTCACCCCTCCACTTT CATSTDRSYNSPLHF
TRBD1 15 TRBJ1-5 TRBV30 . TGTGCCTGGAGGGAACGAGGACAGGGGTTTCAGCCCCAGCATTTT CAWRERGQGFQPQHF
TRBD1 16 TRBJ1-2 TRBV5-1 . TGCGCCAGCAGCCCGGACAGGGGGGCCGCCAACTATGGCTACACCTTC CASSPDRGAANYGYTF
TRBD1 14 TRBJ2-3 TRBV11-2 once TGTGCCAGCAGCTTCGGACAGGGGGCAGATACGCAGTATTTT CASSFGQGADTQYF
TRBD1 15 TRBJ2-3 TRBV11-2 . TGTGCCACCTTATTCTGGGACAGCAGCACAGATACGCAGTATTTT CATLFWDSSTDTQYF
. 16 TRBJ1-4 TRBV4-1 . TGCGCCAGCAGCCAAGAAGAGGTCCGAGTAAATGAAAAACTGTTTTTT CASSQEEVRVNEKLFF
. 17 TRBJ2-2 TRBV27 . TGTGCCAGCAGTTTAGCGGGTTACGGTAGGGGCACCGGGGAGCTGTTTTTT CASSLAGYGRGTGELFF
. 15 TRBJ2-5 TRBV7-2 once TGTGCCAGCAGCTCCTCCCGGGACATTCAAGAGACCCAGTACTTC CASSSSRDIQETQYF